Sequencing of this T cell receptor (beta chain) was carried out in a study of OX40 agonist ivuxolimab in advanced cancers. On the study more broadly: Ivuxolimab, which patients received intravenously every 2 weeks, was dosed at 0.01 to 10 mg/kg.

This clone has a single count. The assay was immunoSEQ multiplex PCR, and TCRdb's table has in-frame clones only and misses some. Of tens of thousands of clones in the sample, approximately 85% were seen once. Patients were excluded for autoimmune disease history or systemic immunosuppression. This CDR3 contains 16 residues. Germline CDR1 LGHNA, CDR2 YSLEER. The V end was cut by 0 bases, the J end by 5 bases, with 15 bases between. This sample comprised CD4+ or CD8+ T cells sorted from blood, obtained in a trial of the OX40 agonist ivuxolimab. This sequence originates from an adult with an advanced solid tumor such as melanoma, head and neck, liver or kidney cancer. The chain links TRBV4-3 to TRBJ2-3; D gene unclear. As DNA, the CDR3 is TGCGCCAGCAGCCAAGATGGACGGGCGCTGGGAGATACGCAGTATTTT. Translating it yields CASSQDGRALGDTQYF.